This is a list of T cell receptor beta chains from one sample in a study of shared clonotypes between healthy human individuals. Sequencing used immunoSEQ multiplex PCR; TCRdb keeps in-frame clones, though not all of them. This table holds 450,000 to 500,000 clones, about 82% found once. Sequencing used PBMCs. These receptors all stem from a woman aged 40-49 years in good health. Some clones in this sample may be carry-over from other donors' samples. The CDR3 runs from the conserved cysteine through the conserved F or W. The order of the fields is J gene, V gene, D gene, CDR3 protein. A D gene is named only where the DNA matches it firmly.

J: TRBJ1-5
V: TRBV5-1
D: .
CDR3: CASSLGQPNQPQHF

J: TRBJ2-4
V: TRBV5-1
D: TRBD1
CDR3: CASSRQPPGQGSNIQYF

J: TRBJ2-5
V: TRBV11-2
D: .
CDR3: CASSFPRDARQETQYF

J: TRBJ2-1
V: TRBV7-3
D: .
CDR3: CASSLMQGGNEQFF

J: TRBJ2-7
V: TRBV21-1
D: .
CDR3: CASREFYEQYF

J: TRBJ1-1
V: TRBV28
D: .
CDR3: CAGSPTPQGSAEAFF

J: TRBJ2-1
V: TRBV5-1
D: TRBD1
CDR3: CASSLRQGGSNEQFF

J: TRBJ2-2
V: TRBV9
D: .
CDR3: CASSPQGRRGTGELFF

J: TRBJ2-7
V: TRBV10-2
D: .
CDR3: CASSPGRGRYEQYF

J: TRBJ2-2
V: TRBV7-3
D: .
CDR3: CASSSQGTGELFF

J: TRBJ2-5
V: TRBV7-2
D: TRBD2
CDR3: CASSSTSGQETQYF

J: TRBJ2-5
V: TRBV7-2
D: .
CDR3: CASSLFQGAETQYF

J: TRBJ1-4
V: TRBV5-6
D: TRBD1
CDR3: CASSLGTGGEKLFF

J: TRBJ2-1
V: TRBV7-3
D: TRBD1
CDR3: CASSPLGGTGEQFF

J: TRBJ1-2
V: TRBV6-6
D: TRBD1
CDR3: CASSATGGQYGYTF

J: TRBJ2-6
V: TRBV5-5
D: .
CDR3: CASSFTLQSSGANVLTF

J: TRBJ2-5
V: TRBV6-1
D: TRBD2
CDR3: CASSELAGVVKETQYF

J: TRBJ1-4
V: TRBV28
D: TRBD1
CDR3: CASKPGQGARSAEKLFF

J: TRBJ2-5
V: TRBV2
D: .
CDR3: CASRRRVGETQYF

J: TRBJ2-3
V: TRBV5-1
D: .
CDR3: CASSLKRWDTQYF

J: TRBJ2-1
V: TRBV7-8
D: .
CDR3: CASSLDSDSYNEQFF

J: TRBJ2-2
V: TRBV9
D: .
CDR3: CASSRNVDTGELFF

J: TRBJ1-1
V: TRBV19
D: .
CDR3: CASSLLGARTEAFF

J: TRBJ2-7
V: TRBV19
D: .
CDR3: CASSIRVSSYEQYF

J: TRBJ2-7
V: TRBV19
D: TRBD1
CDR3: CASSMRTGGSYEQYF

J: TRBJ1-2
V: TRBV30
D: .
CDR3: CAWNLGGGYTF

J: TRBJ2-1
V: TRBV1
D: .
CDR3: CTSSQDSDSYNEQFF

J: TRBJ1-2
V: TRBV2
D: .
CDR3: CASIWDTVGGGYTF

J: TRBJ2-1
V: TRBV19
D: TRBD2
CDR3: CASRVLAGGNEQFF

J: TRBJ2-5
V: TRBV7-9
D: .
CDR3: CASSSSGTTFGAQYF

J: TRBJ1-2
V: TRBV27
D: .
CDR3: CASSLDRANYGYTF

J: TRBJ1-4
V: TRBV27
D: .
CDR3: CATRGGYVWGEKLFF

J: TRBJ2-5
V: TRBV9
D: TRBD2
CDR3: CASSLLAGASATQYF

J: TRBJ2-7
V: TRBV7-9
D: .
CDR3: CASSLAPGAEQYF

J: TRBJ2-1
V: TRBV11-3
D: .
CDR3: CASSLDGDASYNEQFF

J: TRBJ2-7
V: TRBV7-3
D: .
CDR3: CASSLGEAKIYEQYF

J: TRBJ2-1
V: TRBV7-3
D: .
CDR3: CASSWRPAAETYNEQFF

J: TRBJ1-1
V: TRBV27
D: TRBD1
CDR3: CASSRRQGAPSGAFF

J: TRBJ2-7
V: TRBV30
D: .
CDR3: CAWSPRGQVYEQYF

J: TRBJ1-6
V: TRBV4-3
D: .
CDR3: CASSQDRKGRHNSPLHF

J: TRBJ1-2
V: TRBV7-9
D: .
CDR3: CASSWSGDNYGYTF

J: TRBJ2-1
V: TRBV6-5
D: .
CDR3: CASSYREAFYGEQFF

J: TRBJ1-1
V: TRBV5-6
D: .
CDR3: CASSRTNPPEAFF

J: TRBJ2-1
V: TRBV7-3
D: TRBD2
CDR3: CASSLTLTSEVEQFF

J: TRBJ1-3
V: TRBV18
D: TRBD1
CDR3: CASSPIDRGTGNTIYF

J: TRBJ2-7
V: TRBV5-1
D: .
CDR3: CASSLGQGRGHEQYF

J: TRBJ1-4
V: TRBV2
D: .
CDR3: CASCPGGLPSNEKLFF

J: TRBJ1-2
V: TRBV6-6
D: TRBD1
CDR3: CASNPGQGIYGYTF